The following is a T cell receptor (beta chain) sequence with its context. Germline V gene lookup returns CDR1 SGHKS and CDR2 YYEKEE (reference sequence). Trimming removed 4 bases at V and 8 bases at J, with 15 bases between. The CDR3 spans 13 residues. The sample is drawn from a study of blood T cell repertoires in COVID-19. As for the study in general: Some COVID-19 samples were acute and others convalescent; all came from the United States, Italy and Spain.

Libraries were prepared by immunoSEQ multiplex PCR; TCRdb keeps only in-frame clonotypes and omits some of them. Here the sample spans about 240,000 clones, over 80% being singletons. Sequenced input: peripheral blood. The sequence came from a man aged 25 to 40 who had recovered from COVID-19. The rearrangement joins TRBV5-5 to TRBJ1-2; D may be TRBD1 (5 bases). In DNA form, the CDR3 reads TGTGCCAGCAGCCCTCGGGGGGTTCGGGGCTACACCTTC. Protein product: CASSPRGVRGYTF.